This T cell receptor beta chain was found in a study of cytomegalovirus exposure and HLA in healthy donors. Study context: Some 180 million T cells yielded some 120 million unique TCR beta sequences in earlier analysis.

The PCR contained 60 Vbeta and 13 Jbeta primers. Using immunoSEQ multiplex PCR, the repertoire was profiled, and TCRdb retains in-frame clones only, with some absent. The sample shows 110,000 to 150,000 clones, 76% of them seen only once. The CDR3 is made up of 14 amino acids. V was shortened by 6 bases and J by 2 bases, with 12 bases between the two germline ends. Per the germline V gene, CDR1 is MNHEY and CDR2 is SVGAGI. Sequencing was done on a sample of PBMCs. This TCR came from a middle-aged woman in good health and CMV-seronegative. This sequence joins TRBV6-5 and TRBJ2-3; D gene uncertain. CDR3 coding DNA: TGTGCCAGCAGAGAACTTTCCTACACAGATACGCAGTATTTT. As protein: CASRELSYTDTQYF.